Given below is one TCR beta chain in context. Its target is unknown. Germline CDR1 is SQVTM and CDR2 is ANQGSEA. This CDR3 contains 16 residues. The junction had 14 bases not matched to a gene; V was cut back by 8 bases and J by 0 bases. The data were taken from a study of identical twins. A universal primer binding site was introduced by template switching. The final cDNA contained unique molecular identifiers. TCRdb fed the 5' RACE reads into MiXCR, producing one record per CDR3 protein. The sample includes about 280,000 distinct CDR3 sequences, more than 6.5% of them seen just once. Overall study results and limits: The models systematically underestimated how much out-of-frame TCR alpha was shared in monozygotic twins. Out-of-frame alpha sequences common to twins exhibited an excess of low generation probability.

The same data also contributed to another study, on yellow fever vaccine responses in identical twins. That paper states: Reportedly, twins' vaccine T cell responses looked partly convergent and partly personalized.

The chain uses TRBV29-1 and TRBJ2-3; 7 positions agree with TRBD2. Sequenced sample: memory (CD45RO+) T cells sorted from blood. This receptor was identified in a woman between 18 and 29 years old in good health. CDR3 in amino acids: CSLLDGRASSTDTQYF. The CDR3 nucleotides read TGCAGCCTTCTAGATGGGAGGGCCTCAAGCACAGATACGCAGTATTTT.